Listed below are T cell receptor beta chains from one sample, sequenced in a study of shared clonotypes between healthy human individuals. Data came from immunoSEQ multiplex PCR; TCRdb stores just in-frame clones and leaves some out. Found here are around 700,000 clones, 74% of them singletons; the top ten hold more than 1.5%. Input material: memory CD4+ T cells sorted from blood. The receptors here all came from a woman between 25 and 40 years old in good health. Both conserved end residues are part of each CDR3. The order of the fields is V gene, CDR3 protein.

v_call: TRBV5-6
cdr3_aa: CASSFVAGNTGELFF

v_call: TRBV30
cdr3_aa: CAWSVGQENIQYF

v_call: TRBV5-1
cdr3_aa: CASNSARVRSEQFF

v_call: TRBV5-8
cdr3_aa: CASSLDRGAKGYGYTF

v_call: TRBV19
cdr3_aa: CASRGGGNEKLFF

v_call: TRBV7-6
cdr3_aa: CASSPIGRAGSTDTQYF

v_call: TRBV5-1
cdr3_aa: CASSSLRSVNTEAFF

v_call: TRBV15
cdr3_aa: CATSTYYTGGGNEQFF

v_call: TRBV11-2
cdr3_aa: CASSSLTSGGYNEQFF

v_call: TRBV5-6
cdr3_aa: CASSLGGGMYSGYEQYF

v_call: TRBV6-6
cdr3_aa: CASSYSSGGGNEQFF

v_call: TRBV4-1
cdr3_aa: CASSRDRQRRDTEAFF

v_call: TRBV7-2
cdr3_aa: CASSLAYGPGLAGARRYF